These 28 T cell receptor beta chains originate from one sample sequenced in a study of blood T cell repertoires in COVID-19. Sequencing used immunoSEQ multiplex PCR; TCRdb keeps in-frame clones, though not all of them. This sample has 220,000 or so clones, with 85% to 90% found just once. Sequenced sample: peripheral blood. All receptors derive from a woman aged 50 to 65 with COVID-19, enrolled during active disease.

V usage is TRBV19 and J usage is TRBJ1-5; 9 nucleotides line up with TRBD1. J was trimmed by 4 bases and V by 5 bases; bases with no gene match: 9. CDR1 LNHDA and CDR2 SQIVND come from the germline V gene (reference sequence). This CDR3 is 16 amino acids long. The CDR3 bases are TGTGCCAGTAGTCTAACCGGGACAGGGCGAAATCAGCCCCAGCATTTT. Translated: CASSLTGTGRNQPQHF.

The V call is TRBV5-4, the J call TRBJ2-2; 10 bases are shared with TRBD1. CDR1 and CDR2 (germline): SGHNT, YYREEE (reference sequence). This CDR3 is 17 amino acids long. V lost 0 bases and J lost 4; bases outside the gene matches: 6. CDR3 region: CASSLGGTGVTTGELFF. The CDR3 nucleotides read TGTGCCAGCAGCTTGGGGGGGACAGGGGTCACCACCGGGGAGCTGTTTTTT.

This clone is a singleton in its sample. This chain joins TRBV19 and TRBJ2-7; 9 positions match TRBD2. The germline gives CDR1 LNHDA, CDR2 SQIVND (reference sequence). The ends lost 6 bases at V and 4 bases at J; junction bases unmatched: 10. The CDR3 runs to 15 residues. CDR3 in DNA: TGTGCCAGTAGGGCTAGCGGGGCCTTAGGATACGAGCAGTACTTC. It yields the protein CASRASGALGYEQYF.

The CDR3 region is CAISESGEGFYF. CDR3 nucleotides: TGTGCCATCAGTGAGTCGGGAGAGGGTTTTTACTTC. V is TRBV10-3 and J is TRBJ2-7; a weak D match, TRBD2 (5 bases). Germline V gene data show CDR1 as ENHRY and CDR2 as SYGVKD. This CDR3 has 12 residues. The V end was cut by 0 bases, the J end by 13 bases, with 13 bases between.

The chain combines TRBV30 with TRBJ1-1, with D possibly matching TRBD1 (5 bases). The V gene lost 5 bases and the J gene lost 0 bases, with 13 bases spanning the gap. The CDR3 covers 14 residues. Germline lookup yields CDR1 GTSNPN and CDR2 SVGIG (reference sequence). CDR3 sequence: CAWDAGSMNTEAFF. CDR3 bases: TGTGCCTGGGACGCAGGGTCCATGAACACTGAAGCTTTCTTT.

About this clone: The sample has other DNA sequences that encode this CDR3 too. This chain connects TRBV30 to TRBJ2-1; the match to TRBD1 covers 12 bases. Germline CDR1 GTSNPN, CDR2 SVGIG (reference sequence). The ends lost 5 bases at V and 9 bases at J; junction bases unmatched: 8. There are 14 residues in the CDR3. CDR3 bases: TGTGCCTGGTCCCCGGGACAGGGGGCCGGTGAGCAGTTCTTC. Amino acids: CAWSPGQGAGEQFF. Full variable domain (outside the CDR3, taken from reference TRBV30 and TRBJ2-1): SQTIHQWPATLVQPVGSPLSLECTVEGTSNPNLYWYRQAAGRGLQLLFYSVGIGQISSEVPQNLSASRPQDRQFILSSKKLLLSDSGFYLCAWSPGQGAGEQFFGPGTRLTVL.

CDR3 region: CASSVDRGTNSPLHF. The DNA of the CDR3 is TGTGCCAGCAGCGTGGACAGGGGGACAAATTCACCCCTCCACTTT. V usage is TRBV9 and J usage is TRBJ1-6; 10 bases line up with TRBD1. The germline V gene has CDR1 SGDLS and CDR2 YYNGEE. The CDR3 runs 15 residues. V trimming: 2 bases; J trimming: 7 bases; junction bases outside the gene matches: 3.

The rearrangement joins TRBV19 to TRBJ2-5, with 14 positions matching TRBD2. The CDR3 sequence is 15 residues long. With 5 bases clipped from V and 5 bases from J, the junction kept 4 bases outside the gene matches. Germline V lookup: CDR1 LNHDA, CDR2 SQIVND (reference sequence). The CDR3 spells CASSPGTSGGETQYF. CDR3 in DNA: TGTGCCAGTAGTCCCGGGACTAGCGGGGGTGAGACCCAGTACTTC.

The V gene is TRBV10-3, the J gene TRBJ1-1; maybe TRBD1 (5 bases). The length of the CDR3 is 13 residues. The V gene lost 6 bases and the J gene lost 8 bases, with 16 bases spanning the gap. The germline gives CDR1 ENHRY, CDR2 SYGVKD. CDR3 protein: CAIRSGGSGEAFF. For the CDR3, the DNA is TGTGCCATCAGATCTGGGGGGAGTGGGGAAGCTTTCTTT.

Points on this clone: At one boundary the junction diverges from the germline segment, which might be a read error. This chain uses TRBV25-1 with TRBJ1-3; unclear D gene. The CDR3 is 13 amino acids. Germline V gene data show CDR1 as MGHDK and CDR2 as SYGVNS. The CDR3: CASSENMGAIWDF. CDR3 DNA sequence: TGTGCCAGCAGTGAAAATATGGGAGCTATCTGGGATTTT.

This clone was picked up many times. The rearrangement joins TRBV28 to TRBJ1-6, with D tentatively TRBD1 (5 bases). Trimming shortened V by 2 bases and J by 7 bases, and 12 bases separated the two germline ends. Looked up from germline, CDR1 is MDHEN and CDR2 is SYDVKM. The CDR3 has 15 amino acids. The CDR3: CASSLAGSVNSPLHF. In nucleotides, the CDR3 is TGTGCCAGCAGTTTAGCAGGGTCAGTAAATTCACCCCTCCACTTT.

The chain links TRBV19 to TRBJ2-2, with TRBD2 as a possible D gene (5 bases). CDR3 length: 14 amino acids. V lost 3 bases and J 4 bases, leaving 9 bases between the germline ends. Per the germline V gene, CDR1 is LNHDA and CDR2 is SQIVND (reference sequence). The CDR3 reads CASSIRDITGELFF. As DNA, the CDR3 is TGTGCCAGTAGTATCCGGGATATCACCGGGGAGCTGTTTTTT.

The genes are TRBV14 and TRBJ1-4, with D maybe TRBD1 (5 bases). The CDR3 is 15 residues long. Trimming left V 0 bases short and J 7 bases short, with 12 bases between. In germline, CDR1 is SGHDN, CDR2 FVKESK. CDR3 amino acids: CASSQDLGASEKLFF. CDR3 sequence (DNA): TGTGCCAGCAGCCAAGATCTTGGGGCAAGTGAAAAACTGTTTTTT.

V gene TRBV27 combines with J gene TRBJ2-2; tentative D call: TRBD1 (5 bases). The CDR3 is 15 residues long. The V gene's germline CDR1 is MNHEY and CDR2 SMNVEV (reference sequence). V lost 3 bases and J lost 3, with 11 bases in between. As DNA, the CDR3 is TGTGCCAGCAGTTTTAGGACATCTTACACCGGGGAGCTGTTTTTT. This gives the protein CASSFRTSYTGELFF.

Only a few counts were recorded for this clone. V gene TRBV5-6 combines with J gene TRBJ2-3, with D perhaps matching TRBD2 (5 bases). CDR1 is SGHDT and CDR2 is YYEEEE in the germline V gene. The V end was cut by 3 bases, the J end by 2 bases, with 7 bases between. This CDR3 comprises 13 residues. CDR3 DNA: TGTGCCAGCAGCTCGGACTTCACAGATACGCAGTATTTT. Translation: CASSSDFTDTQYF.

This chain joins TRBV19 and TRBJ1-1, with 7 bases aligning to TRBD1. The germline V gene has CDR1 LNHDA and CDR2 SQIVND (reference sequence). The CDR3 is 13 residues long. The V segment lost 5 bases and the J segment 4 bases; nucleotides outside the gene matches: 4. Written as DNA, the CDR3 is TGTGCCAGTAGTTTATCAGGGGGCACTGAAGCTTTCTTT. This encodes CASSLSGGTEAFF.

The chain is built from TRBV24-1 and TRBJ2-3; no definite D call. The ends were cut back, 10 bases at V and 1 base at J, with 5 bases in the middle. CDR3 length equals 11 residues. Per the germline V gene, CDR1 is KGHDR and CDR2 is SFDVKD. DNA of the CDR3: TGTGCCACACAGCGCACAGATACGCAGTATTTT. It codes for CATQRTDTQYF.

This clone was observed a few times. J is TRBJ1-3 and V is TRBV6-5; a possible D gene is TRBD1 (5 bases). CDR3 length: 14 amino acids. Trimming pared 6 bases from V and 1 base from J, leaving 10 bases between. Germline lookup yields CDR1 MNHEY and CDR2 SVGAGI. Here the CDR3 DNA reads TGTGCCAGCAGGCCGGGGACTTCTGGAAACACCATATATTTT. Protein product: CASRPGTSGNTIYF.

V gene TRBV11-2 combines with J gene TRBJ2-1, with unresolved D. Deletions cut 2 bases from V and 0 bases from J, with 8 bases between. This CDR3 comprises 15 residues. CDR1 is SGHAT and CDR2 is FQNNGV in the germline V gene. Here the CDR3 reads CASSLSTSSYNEQFF. DNA of the CDR3: TGTGCCAGCAGCTTAAGCACTTCCTCCTACAATGAGCAGTTCTTC.

This clone has only one observation. This chain connects TRBV6-5 to TRBJ1-5; D is possibly TRBD1 (5 bases). The V end lost 6 bases, the J end lost 2 bases, and 14 bases lay between the germline ends. CDR3 length: 15 residues. CDR1 and CDR2 from the germline V gene are MNHEY and SVGAGI. The DNA of the CDR3 is TGTGCCAGCAGGGGGACTTTATGGGGCAATCAGCCCCAGCATTTT. Its protein is CASRGTLWGNQPQHF.

This clone was detected a few times. The gene calls are TRBV27 and TRBJ1-3; no reliable D call. Germline V gene sequence: CDR1 MNHEY, CDR2 SMNVEV (reference sequence). There are 15 residues in the CDR3. Deletions cut 6 bases from V and 0 bases from J, with 12 bases between. The CDR3 nucleotides are TGTGCCAGCAGACCCAGGTTTCCCTCTGGAAACACCATATATTTT. Its protein is CASRPRFPSGNTIYF.

This chain uses TRBV19 with TRBJ2-1, with D perhaps TRBD2 (5 bases). Germline lookup yields CDR1 LNHDA and CDR2 SQIVND (reference sequence). The CDR3 spans 12 residues. Trimming removed 5 bases from V and 10 bases from J, with 12 bases in between. CDR3 coding DNA: TGTGCCAGTAGTCCTAGGACGGGGGAGCAGTTCTTC. Translation gives CASSPRTGEQFF.

The chain links TRBV4-3 to TRBJ2-7; D perhaps matches TRBD1 (5 bases). CDR3 size: 16 residues. Trimming took 0 bases from V and 3 from J, leaving 15 bases between them. Germline V CDR1 and CDR2: LGHNA, YSLEER. CDR3 in amino acids: CASSQERAQVSYEQYF. CDR3 bases: TGCGCCAGCAGCCAAGAAAGGGCACAGGTCAGCTACGAGCAGTACTTC.

The rearrangement uses TRBV9 and TRBJ1-6; tentatively, D is TRBD1 (6 bases). This CDR3 spans 14 amino acids. Trimming cost V 2 bases and J 7 bases, with 10 bases left between them. Germline CDR1 is SGDLS and CDR2 is YYNGEE. The CDR3, as DNA: TGTGCCAGCAGCGTTCTCCAGGGGAATTCACCCCTCCACTTT. The encoded protein is CASSVLQGNSPLHF. Full variable domain (remainder filled in from reference TRBV9 and TRBJ1-6): DSGVTQTPKHLITATGQRVTLRCSPRSGDLSVYWYQQSLDQGLQFLIQYYNGEERAKGNILERFSAQQFPDLHSELNLSSLELGDSALYFCASSVLQGNSPLHFGNGTRLTVT.

The rearrangement uses TRBV5-1 and TRBJ1-3, with D hard to call. The V gene lost 0 bases and the J gene lost 4 bases, with 11 bases spanning the gap. The germline gives CDR1 SGHRS, CDR2 YFSETQ. The CDR3 is 15 residues long. The CDR3 here is CASSLAGGPGNTIYF. For the CDR3, the DNA is TGCGCCAGCAGCTTGGCCGGAGGGCCCGGAAACACCATATATTTT.

V gene TRBV27 combines with J gene TRBJ2-3, with unresolved D. The germline gives CDR1 MNHEY, CDR2 SMNVEV (reference sequence). This CDR3 comprises 12 residues. Trimming removed 5 bases at V and 1 base at J, with 4 bases between. DNA for the CDR3: TGTGCCAGCAGTACAGGCACAGATACGCAGTATTTT. Translation: CASSTGTDTQYF.

The rearrangement uses TRBV6-6 and TRBJ1-3; unclear D gene. Germline CDR1 is MNHNY and CDR2 is SVGAGI (reference sequence). This CDR3 is 14 amino acids long. Trimming shortened V by 5 bases and J by 1 base, and 9 bases separated the two germline ends. CDR3 sequence reads: CASSPNRSGNTIYF. The CDR3 nucleotides read TGTGCCAGCAGTCCAAATCGGTCTGGAAACACCATATATTTT.

CDR3 in amino acids: CASSLVPSSTDTQYF. Written as DNA, the CDR3 is TGCGCCAGCAGCTTGGTGCCCTCTAGTACAGATACGCAGTATTTT. The V and J genes are TRBV5-1 and TRBJ2-3, with D unclear. CDR1 and CDR2 from the germline V gene are SGHRS and YFSETQ. The CDR3 spans 15 residues. Trimming shortened V by 0 bases and J by 3 bases, and 11 bases separated the two germline ends.